A single sample is the source of the 27 T cell receptor beta chains below, sequenced in a study of T cell clonality in common variable immunodeficiency. Measured with immunoSEQ multiplex PCR; TCRdb has only the in-frame clones, and not every one. This repertoire lists around 50,000 clones without singletons; about 2% sits in the top ten. Sequenced: peripheral blood mononuclear cells. All receptors come from a person between 18 and 70 years old in good health.

This clone appeared many times. The CDR3 end falls 3 residues outside the read, so it is completed with the germline J gene. The chain uses TRBV20-1 and TRBJ2-7; TRBD2 matches at 9 bases. The CDR3 consists of 14 residues. Looked up from germline, CDR1 is DFQATT and CDR2 is SNEGSKA (reference sequence). V lost 3 bases to trimming and J lost 5 bases; unmatched junction nucleotides: 8. The part of the CDR3 DNA that was read is TGCAGTGCTAGTCATAGCGGGAGAGTCCACGAG. This encodes CSASHSGRVHE. The full CDR3 protein is CSASHSGRVHEQYF.

This clone has ten or more counts. Read coverage stops 3 residues before the CDR3 terminus; the germline J gene supplies the remainder. V is TRBV20-1 and J is TRBJ2-3; D is perhaps TRBD1 (6 bases). Between the trimmed V and J ends, which lost 3 bases and 5 bases, there was a span of 24 bases. The CDR3 extends over 17 amino acids. Germline V gives CDR1 DFQATT, CDR2 SNEGSKA (reference sequence). This CDR3 reads CSARLRGFLKGKDTQYF. The CDR3 DNA, read in part, is TGCAGTGCTAGGCTGAGGGGGTTTTTAAAGGGTAAAGATACG.

This clone was counted many times. The CDR3 goes on 3 residues after the read ends, and that part is filled in from the germline J gene. The chain uses TRBV6-2 or TRBV6-3 and TRBJ2-7; maybe TRBD1 (6 bases). Germline CDR1 is MNHEY and CDR2 is SVGEGT. The ends were cut back, 6 bases at V and 1 base at J, with 16 bases in the middle. The CDR3 runs to 15 residues. The sequenced part of the CDR3 DNA is TGTGCCAGCAGCGACAAGGCAGGGGATTCCTACGAG. Protein product: CASSDKAGDSYE. The full CDR3 sequence reads CASSDKAGDSYEQYF.

This clone came up many times. The CDR3 end falls 3 residues outside the read, so it is completed with the germline J gene. This rearrangement joins TRBV20-1 to TRBJ1-6; TRBD1 aligns across 8 bases. The CDR3 is 17 amino acids. With 6 bases clipped from V and 0 bases from J, the junction kept 10 bases outside the gene matches. Germline CDR1 DFQATT, CDR2 SNEGSKA (reference sequence). The DNA read from the CDR3 is TGCAGTGCAACCGGGACAGGCCTGAGCTCCTATAATTCACCC. Amino acids: CSATGTGLSSYNSP. The full CDR3 sequence reads CSATGTGLSSYNSPLHF.

The table lists this clone with a few counts. This clone may be a read error of a much larger clone one base away. The DNA ends 3 residues before the CDR3 does, and the rest of the CDR3 is filled in from the germline J gene. Other DNA sequences of this sample code for an identical CDR3. V is TRBV19 and J is TRBJ1-3, with D tentatively TRBD1 (6 bases). The CDR3 has 14 residues. Germline CDR1 is LNHDA and CDR2 is SQIVND (reference sequence). The DNA read from the CDR3 is TGTGCCAGTACTAGGACAGCCTCTGGAAACACG. Encoded protein: CASTRTASGNT. The whole CDR3 protein reads CASTRTASGNTIYF.

This clone was detected many times. The CDR3 reads CASSLKGNTEAFF. CDR3 DNA (partial): TGCGCCAGCAGCTTGAAGGGGAACACTGAA. This chain uses TRBV5-1 with TRBJ1-1, with D unclear. The read gets to within 3 residues of the CDR3 end, and the germline J gene fills in the rest. CDR3 length: 13 residues. Germline V gene sequence: CDR1 SGHRS, CDR2 YFSETQ. Deletions cut 1 base from V and 1 base from J, with 5 bases between.

This clone occurred many times. The read gets to within 3 residues of the CDR3 end, and the germline J gene fills in the rest. The V and J genes are TRBV6-2 or TRBV6-3 and TRBJ2-1; possibly TRBD2 for D (5 bases). Germline values: CDR1 MNHEY, CDR2 SVGEGT. This CDR3 spans 13 amino acids. With 2 bases removed from V and 8 bases from J, the gap between germline ends came to 10 bases. This CDR3 is CASSYRGLDEQFF. CDR3 bases read: TGTGCCAGCAGTTACAGAGGGCTCGATGAG.

With respect to this clone: The CDR3 end falls 3 residues outside the read, so it is completed with the germline J gene. The genes are TRBV30 and TRBJ1-2, with 11 bases identical to TRBD1. The CDR3 contains 13 residues. The germline V gene encodes CDR1 GTSNPN and CDR2 SVGIG (reference sequence). Partial CDR3 DNA: TGTGCCTCCAGCCGGGACAGGGGGGCCGAC. As protein: CASSRDRGAD. The complete CDR3 sequence is CASSRDRGADYTF.

This clone showed up many times. From the germline J gene comes the end of the CDR3, since the read stops 3 residues before it. The chain carries TRBV10-3 and TRBJ2-1, with D unclear. This CDR3 contains 13 residues. The V gene's germline CDR1 is ENHRY and CDR2 SYGVKD. V was pared by 2 bases and J by 1 base, with 3 bases between. CDR3: CAISETSYNEQFF. Incomplete CDR3 DNA: TGTGCCATCAGTGAGACTTCCTACAATGAG.

Ten or more counts support this clone. Coverage ceases 3 residues before the CDR3 finishes, and the germline J gene fills in the end. The chain is built from TRBV11-2 and TRBJ2-5; no clear D. CDR3 length equals 13 residues. Trimming left V 6 bases short and J 1 base short, with 9 bases between. Germline V gene data show CDR1 as SGHAT and CDR2 as FQNNGV. CDR3 DNA, as far as it was read: TGTGCCAGCAGTTCCTCGTCCCAAGAGACC. This encodes CASSSSSQET. The entire CDR3 protein is CASSSSSQETQYF.

In its sample, this clone was seen many times. The read falls 3 residues short of the CDR3 end, and the missing part is taken from the germline J gene. The chain is built from TRBV5-4 and TRBJ1-2; D unclear. V shed 5 bases and J shed 4 bases, with 15 bases lying between them. Germline CDR1 is SGHNT and CDR2 is YYREEE (reference sequence). The CDR3 consists of 14 residues. The DNA read from the CDR3 is TGTGCCAGCAGTCTGGGCAGCACCCCCTATGGC. This gives the protein CASSLGSTPYG. The whole CDR3 is CASSLGSTPYGYTF. Drawing the rest from reference TRBV5-4 and TRBJ1-2, the complete variable domain is ETGVTQSPTHLIKTRGQQVTLRCSSQSGHNTVSWYQQALGQGPQFIFQYYREEENGRGNFPPRFSGLQFPNYSSELNVNALELDDSALYLCASSLGSTPYGYTFGSGTRLTVV.

This clone occurred many times. CDR3 amino acids: CASSLAGGDQETQYF. The CDR3 bases that were read are TGCGCCAGCAGCTTGGCCGGGGGAGACCAAGAGACC. The V gene is TRBV5-1, the J gene TRBJ2-5; possibly TRBD2 for D (6 bases). The CDR3 is cut off 3 residues early in the read; its end comes from the germline J gene. V was shortened by 0 bases and J by 0 bases, with 9 bases between the two germline ends. Germline V gives CDR1 SGHRS, CDR2 YFSETQ. There are 15 residues in the CDR3.

This clone has a count of ten or more. The CDR3 sequence: CASSRTGDANTGELFF. The CDR3 DNA, read in part, is TGCGCCAGCAGCAGGACAGGGGATGCGAACACCGGGGAG. This chain joins TRBV5-1 and TRBJ2-2; 9 bases fit TRBD1. The read finishes 3 residues shy of the CDR3 end, and the germline J gene is used to complete it. After removal of 4 bases from V and 0 bases from J, the junction contained 4 bases not matched to a gene. There are 16 residues in the CDR3. Per germline, CDR1 SGHRS and CDR2 YFSETQ.

There are many counts of this clone. The read terminates 3 residues ahead of where the CDR3 ends, so the germline J gene completes it. The chain couples TRBV5-1 to TRBJ1-1; 7 bases match TRBD1. Germline V gene sequence: CDR1 SGHRS, CDR2 YFSETQ. CDR3 length: 16 amino acids. V shed 2 bases, J shed 3 bases, and the junction held 10 bases outside the gene matches. The sequenced part of the CDR3 DNA is TGCGCCAGCAGCTTAAGCCTGACAGGGTGGGACACTGAA. It specifies CASSLSLTGWDTE. The CDR3 reads in full as CASSLSLTGWDTEAFF.

This clone appeared many times. The CDR3 end falls 3 residues outside the read, so it is completed with the germline J gene. This rearrangement joins TRBV6-8 to TRBJ2-1; D is possibly TRBD2 (7 bases). The V end lost 2 bases, the J end lost 2 bases, and 13 bases lay between the germline ends. CDR1 MNHGY and CDR2 SAAAGT come from the germline V gene. The CDR3 is made up of 16 amino acids. Incomplete CDR3 DNA: TGTGCCAGCAGTTACCTAAGGGGGGGGCCCTACAATGAG. This sequence encodes CASSYLRGGPYNE. The CDR3 as a whole reads CASSYLRGGPYNEQFF.

This clone was recorded a few times. The read comes to an end 3 residues before the CDR3 does, leaving the germline J gene to fill in the end. This chain links TRBV6-8 with TRBJ2-3; D is unclear. The CDR3 covers 15 residues. CDR1 is MNHGY and CDR2 is SAAAGT in the germline V gene. The V and J ends lost 6 bases and 6 bases respectively, with 19 bases between them. The CDR3 DNA, read in part, is TGTGCCAGCAGATCAGGAGCACCTGATTTGGATACG. This codes for CASRSGAPDLDT. The CDR3 in full is CASRSGAPDLDTQYF.

Of note for this clone: The read comes to an end 3 residues before the CDR3 does, leaving the germline J gene to fill in the end. This chain connects TRBV18 to TRBJ1-4; 12 positions match TRBD1. The CDR3 spans 20 residues. Germline assignment: CDR1 KGHSH and CDR2 LQKENI. The CDR3 DNA, read in part, is TGTGCCAGCTCCAAAAAGGGCCCGGGACAGGGGGCGTCCGGGGCCAACGTA. Translated: CASSKKGPGQGASGANV. The full CDR3 sequence reads CASSKKGPGQGASGANVLFF.

This clone has a count of ten or more. With the read ending 3 residues before the CDR3 end, the germline J gene is used to fill in that end. The chain links TRBV29-1 to TRBJ2-7; maybe TRBD1 (6 bases). This CDR3 is 12 amino acids long. Germline V CDR1 and CDR2: SQVTM, ANQGSEA. The germline V and J ends were trimmed by 5 bases and 3 bases, with 11 bases remaining between them. CDR3 in amino acids: CSVPGTHYEQYF. The sequenced CDR3 bases are TGCAGCGTTCCCGGGACACACTACGAG.

This clone was found many times. The CDR3 end falls 3 residues outside the read, so it is completed with the germline J gene. The chain recombines TRBV7-2 with TRBJ2-5, with a possible D match to TRBD1 (6 bases). Germline V gives CDR1 SGHTA, CDR2 FQGNSA. The CDR3 totals 13 residues. Trimming left V 3 bases short and J 4 bases short, with 9 bases between. The DNA read from the CDR3 is TGTGCCAGCAGCTTCGACAGGTCAGAGACC. Translation: CASSFDRSET. The CDR3 in full is CASSFDRSETQYF.

This clone was counted many times. The read ends 3 residues before the CDR3 terminus; that terminus is restored from the germline J gene. The chain couples TRBV10-3 to TRBJ1-2; tentative D call: TRBD1 (5 bases). CDR3 length: 13 residues. The V end was cut by 11 bases, the J end by 4 bases, with 17 bases between. The germline CDR1 and CDR2 sequences are ENHRY and SYGVKD. The CDR3 sequence: CAASGGDVYGYTF. The CDR3 DNA, read in part, is TGTGCCGCATCTGGGGGGGATGTCTATGGC.

This clone has ten or more counts. The CDR3 DNA, read in part, is TGTGCCAGCTCCCCCGGGACAGCGAACACCGGGGAG. The encoded protein is CASSPGTANTGE. The full CDR3 reads CASSPGTANTGELFF. The chain links TRBV18 to TRBJ2-2; 7 nucleotides line up with TRBD1. With the read ending 3 residues before the CDR3 end, the germline J gene is used to fill in that end. J gave up 0 bases and V 6 bases, and 4 bases lay outside the gene matches. Germline CDR1 is KGHSH and CDR2 is LQKENI. CDR3 length: 15 amino acids.

This clone was counted many times. Read coverage stops 3 residues before the CDR3 terminus; the germline J gene supplies the remainder. The chain joins TRBV7-6 to TRBJ1-1; D remains ambiguous. The CDR3 covers 13 residues. V was cut by 4 bases and J by 1 base, with 7 bases left in between. Germline V gives CDR1 SGHVS, CDR2 FNYEAQ. The CDR3 bases that were read are TGTGCCAGCAGCTCCCCCGGGAACACTGAA. Translating it yields CASSSPGNTE. The full CDR3 sequence reads CASSSPGNTEAFF.

In its sample, this clone was seen many times. The observed sequence ends 3 residues before the CDR3 terminus, with the missing tail filled in from the germline J gene. The V call is TRBV5-1, the J call TRBJ1-6; TRBD1 matches 7 bases. This CDR3 comprises 16 residues. The trim removed 3 bases at V and 0 bases at J, leaving 3 bases unmatched. Germline CDR1 reads SGHRS; CDR2 reads YFSETQ. CDR3 region: CASSSGGSSYNSPLHF. Partial CDR3 DNA: TGCGCCAGCAGCTCAGGGGGTAGCTCCTATAATTCACCC.

This clone has just a few counts. Read data end 3 residues before the CDR3 end; the end is taken from the germline J gene. This chain links TRBV18 with TRBJ2-7, with TRBD2 matching 13 bases. Per the germline V gene, CDR1 is KGHSH and CDR2 is LQKENI. V lost 0 bases and J lost 2; bases outside the gene matches: 4. The CDR3 spans 17 residues. CDR3 DNA (partial): TGTGCCAGCTCACCACCGGAGACTAGCGGGGGGACCTACGAG. It yields the protein CASSPPETSGGTYE. The CDR3 reads in full as CASSPPETSGGTYEQYF.

As for this clone: Read data end 3 residues before the CDR3 end; the end is taken from the germline J gene. The genes are TRBV7-9 and TRBJ2-2; D gene ambiguous. CDR1 is SEHNR and CDR2 is FQNEAQ in the germline V gene (reference sequence). Between the trimmed V and J ends, which lost 4 bases and 5 bases, there was a span of 11 bases. The CDR3 runs to 14 residues. The CDR3 protein is CASSSRSFTGELFF. Incomplete CDR3 DNA: TGTGCCAGCAGCTCCAGGAGTTTTACCGGGGAG.

This clone was counted many times. The read is 3 residues too short to cover the CDR3 end, so that end is filled in from the germline J gene. J is TRBJ2-5 and V is TRBV20-1, with TRBD2 matching over 11 bases. CDR1 and CDR2 from the germline V gene are DFQATT and SNEGSKA (reference sequence). J lost 3 bases, V lost 3 bases, and 0 bases had no gene match. The CDR3 is made up of 13 amino acids. Here the CDR3 reads CSARTSGEETQYF. The DNA read from the CDR3 is TGCAGTGCTAGGACTAGCGGGGAAGAGACC.

This clone showed up many times. From the germline J gene comes the end of the CDR3, since the read stops 3 residues before it. J is TRBJ2-3 and V is TRBV6-2 or TRBV6-3; D is perhaps TRBD1 (6 bases). V lost 6 bases and J lost 2, with 12 bases in between. The CDR3 loop spans 14 amino acids. Germline V gene data show CDR1 as MNHEY and CDR2 as SVGEGT. CDR3 amino acids: CASSHSGDTDTQYF. Partial CDR3 DNA: TGTGCCAGCAGCCACTCAGGGGACACAGATACG.